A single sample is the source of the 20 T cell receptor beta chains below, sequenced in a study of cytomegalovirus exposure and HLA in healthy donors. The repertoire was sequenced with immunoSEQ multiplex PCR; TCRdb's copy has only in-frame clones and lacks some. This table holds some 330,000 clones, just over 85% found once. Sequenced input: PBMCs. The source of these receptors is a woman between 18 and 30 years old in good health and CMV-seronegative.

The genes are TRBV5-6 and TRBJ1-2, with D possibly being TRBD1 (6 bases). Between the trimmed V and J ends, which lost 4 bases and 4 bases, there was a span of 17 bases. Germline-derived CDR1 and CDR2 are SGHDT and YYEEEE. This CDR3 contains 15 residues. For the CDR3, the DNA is TGTGCCAGCAGCCCCCGGGACACGATTTTCTATGGCTACACCTTC. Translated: CASSPRDTIFYGYTF.

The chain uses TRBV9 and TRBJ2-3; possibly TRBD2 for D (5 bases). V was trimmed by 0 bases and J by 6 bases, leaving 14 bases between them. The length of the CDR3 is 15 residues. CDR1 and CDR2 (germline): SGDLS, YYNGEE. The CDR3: CASSVAALAPDTQYF. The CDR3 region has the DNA TGTGCCAGCAGCGTAGCGGCTCTAGCACCGGATACGCAGTATTTT. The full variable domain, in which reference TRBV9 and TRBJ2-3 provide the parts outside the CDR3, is DSGVTQTPKHLITATGQRVTLRCSPRSGDLSVYWYQQSLDQGLQFLIQYYNGEERAKGNILERFSAQQFPDLHSELNLSSLELGDSALYFCASSVAALAPDTQYFGPGTRLTVL.

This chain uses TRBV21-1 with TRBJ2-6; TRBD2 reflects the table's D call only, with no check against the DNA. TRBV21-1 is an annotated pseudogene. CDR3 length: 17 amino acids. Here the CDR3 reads CASRGSGGLTGANVLTF. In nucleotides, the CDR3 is TGTGCCAGCAGAGGTAGCGGGGGACTCACTGGGGCCAACGTCCTGACTTTC.

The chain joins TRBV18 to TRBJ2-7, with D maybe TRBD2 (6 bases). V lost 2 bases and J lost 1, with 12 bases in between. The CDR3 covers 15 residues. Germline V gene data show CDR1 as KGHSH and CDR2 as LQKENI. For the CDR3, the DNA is TGTGCCAGCTCACCAGGCGGGGCAACTTCCTACGAGCAGTACTTC. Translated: CASSPGGATSYEQYF.

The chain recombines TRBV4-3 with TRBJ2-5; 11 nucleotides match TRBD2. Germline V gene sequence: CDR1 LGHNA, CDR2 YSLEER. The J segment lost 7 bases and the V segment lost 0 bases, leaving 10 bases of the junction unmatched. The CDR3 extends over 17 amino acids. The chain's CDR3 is CASSQDMGSGRAGTQYF. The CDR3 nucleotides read TGCGCCAGCAGCCAAGATATGGGTAGCGGGAGGGCCGGGACCCAGTACTTC.

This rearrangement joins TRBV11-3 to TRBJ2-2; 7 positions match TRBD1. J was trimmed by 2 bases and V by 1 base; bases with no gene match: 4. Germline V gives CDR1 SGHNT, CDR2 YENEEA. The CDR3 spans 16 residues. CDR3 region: CASSLGGTANTGELFF. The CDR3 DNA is TGTGCCAGCAGCTTAGGGGGGACAGCTAACACCGGGGAGCTGTTTTTT.

The CDR3 DNA is TGTGCCAGCAGTGGACAGAACTATGGCTACACCTTC. It codes for CASSGQNYGYTF. V and J are TRBV2 and TRBJ1-2, with D tentatively TRBD1 (5 bases). The CDR3 has 12 amino acids. V was clipped by 4 bases and J by 2 bases, with 5 bases between them. From germline, CDR1 is SNHLY and CDR2 FYNNEI.

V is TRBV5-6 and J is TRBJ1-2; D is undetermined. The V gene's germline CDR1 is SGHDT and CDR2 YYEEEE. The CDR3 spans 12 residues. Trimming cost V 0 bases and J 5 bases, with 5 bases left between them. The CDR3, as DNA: TGTGCCAGCAGCTTGGCTCCGTATGGCTACACCTTC. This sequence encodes CASSLAPYGYTF.

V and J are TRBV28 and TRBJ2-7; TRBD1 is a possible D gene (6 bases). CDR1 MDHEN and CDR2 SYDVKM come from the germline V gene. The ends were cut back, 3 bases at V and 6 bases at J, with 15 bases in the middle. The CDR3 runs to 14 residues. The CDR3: CASSFGGATLEQYF. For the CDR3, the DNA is TGTGCCAGCAGTTTTGGGGGCGCGACCCTCGAGCAGTACTTC.

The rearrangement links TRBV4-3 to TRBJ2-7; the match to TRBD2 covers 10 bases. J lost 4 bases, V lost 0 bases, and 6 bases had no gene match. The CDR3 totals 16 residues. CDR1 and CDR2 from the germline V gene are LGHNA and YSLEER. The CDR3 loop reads CASSQEASGSPYEQYF. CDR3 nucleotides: TGCGCCAGCAGCCAAGAGGCTAGCGGGAGTCCTTACGAGCAGTACTTC.

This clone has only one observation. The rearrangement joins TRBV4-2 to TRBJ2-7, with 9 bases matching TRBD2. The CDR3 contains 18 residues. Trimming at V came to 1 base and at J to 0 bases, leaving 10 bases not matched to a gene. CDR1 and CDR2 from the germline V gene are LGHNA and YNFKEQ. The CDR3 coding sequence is TGTGCCAGCAGCCAAGTAGGGTCGGGTAGCGGGGGCTCCTACGAGCAGTACTTC. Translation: CASSQVGSGSGGSYEQYF.

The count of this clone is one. DNA for the CDR3: TGTGCCAGCAGCCCGAGCGGGAGTACAGATACGCAGTATTTT. Translating it yields CASSPSGSTDTQYF. J is TRBJ2-3 and V is TRBV7-2; 8 bases are shared with TRBD2. This CDR3 spans 14 amino acids. V gave up 5 bases and J gave up 3 bases; unmatched junction bases: 4. CDR1 is SGHTA, CDR2 FQGNSA, per germline. Combining the CDR3 with reference TRBV7-2 and TRBJ2-3 gives the whole variable domain GAGVSQSPSNKVTEKGKDVELRCDPISGHTALYWYRQSLGQGLEFLIYFQGNSAPDKSGLPSDRFSAERTGGSVSTLTIQRTQQEDSAVYLCASSPSGSTDTQYFGPGTRLTVL.

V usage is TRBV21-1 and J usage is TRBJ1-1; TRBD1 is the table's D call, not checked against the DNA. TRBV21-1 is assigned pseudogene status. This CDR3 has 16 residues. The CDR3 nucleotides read TGTGCCAGCAGCAAAAGGCTTCGCAGGACAGTACATGAAGCTTTCTTT. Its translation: CASSKRLRRTVHEAFF.

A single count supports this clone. CDR3 residues: CASSAGNGWEETQYF. In DNA form, the CDR3 reads TGTGCCAGCAGTGCGGGTAATGGGTGGGAGGAGACCCAGTACTTC. The chain joins TRBV6-1 to TRBJ2-5, with D possibly TRBD2 on 5 matching bases. From germline, CDR1 is MNHNS and CDR2 SASEGT. This CDR3 has 15 residues. V lost 4 bases and J lost 5, with 17 bases in between.

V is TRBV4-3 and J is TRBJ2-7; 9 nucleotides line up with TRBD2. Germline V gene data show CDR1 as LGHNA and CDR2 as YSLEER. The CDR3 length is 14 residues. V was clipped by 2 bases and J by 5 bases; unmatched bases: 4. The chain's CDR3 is CASSQRGLAHEQYF. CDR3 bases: TGCGCCAGCAGCCAACGGGGACTAGCTCACGAGCAGTACTTC.

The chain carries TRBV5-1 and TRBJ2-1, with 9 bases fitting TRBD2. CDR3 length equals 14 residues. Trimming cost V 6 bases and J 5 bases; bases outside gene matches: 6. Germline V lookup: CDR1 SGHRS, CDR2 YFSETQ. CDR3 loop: CASTLTSGNNEQFF. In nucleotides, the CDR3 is TGCGCCAGCACATTGACTAGCGGAAACAATGAGCAGTTCTTC. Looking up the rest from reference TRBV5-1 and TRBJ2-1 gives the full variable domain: KAGVTQTPRYLIKTRGQQVTLSCSPISGHRSVSWYQQTPGQGLQFLFEYFSETQRNKGNFPGRFSGRQFSNSRSEMNVSTLELGDSALYLCASTLTSGNNEQFFGPGTRLTVL.

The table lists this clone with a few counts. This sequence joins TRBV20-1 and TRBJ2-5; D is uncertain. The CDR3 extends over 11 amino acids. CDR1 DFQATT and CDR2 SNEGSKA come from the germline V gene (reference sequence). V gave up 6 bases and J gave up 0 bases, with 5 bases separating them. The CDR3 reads CSALYQETQYF. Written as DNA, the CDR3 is TGCAGTGCCCTGTACCAAGAGACCCAGTACTTC.

CDR3 residues: CASSLAGGYPYQETQYF. In nucleotides, the CDR3 is TGTGCCAGCAGCTTAGCGGGGGGGTACCCGTACCAAGAGACCCAGTACTTC. The chain recombines TRBV7-9 with TRBJ2-5, with 7 bases fitting TRBD2. V gave up 0 bases and J gave up 0 bases; unmatched junction bases: 7. From germline, CDR1 is SEHNR and CDR2 FQNEAQ (reference sequence). The CDR3 totals 17 residues. Together with reference TRBV7-9 and TRBJ2-5, the CDR3 gives the full variable domain: DTGVSQNPRHKITKRGQNVTFRCDPISEHNRLYWYRQTLGQGPEFLTYFQNEAQLEKSRLLSDRFSAERPKGSFSTLEIQRTEQGDSAMYLCASSLAGGYPYQETQYFGPGTRLLVL.

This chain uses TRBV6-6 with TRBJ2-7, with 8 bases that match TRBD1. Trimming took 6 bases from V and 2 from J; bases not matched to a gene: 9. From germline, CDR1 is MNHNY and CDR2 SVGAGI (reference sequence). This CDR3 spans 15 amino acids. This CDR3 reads CASRHPQGAPYEQYF. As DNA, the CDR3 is TGTGCCAGCAGGCACCCTCAGGGGGCTCCCTACGAGCAGTACTTC.

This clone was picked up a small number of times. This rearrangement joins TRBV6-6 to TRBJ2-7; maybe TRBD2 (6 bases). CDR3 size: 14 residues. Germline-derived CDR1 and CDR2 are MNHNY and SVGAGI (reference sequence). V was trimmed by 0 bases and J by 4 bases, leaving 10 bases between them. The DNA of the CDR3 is TGTGCCAGCAGTTACTCGATGCGGGAATACGAGCAGTACTTC. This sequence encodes CASSYSMREYEQYF.